This T cell receptor (beta chain) was identified during a study of T cell repertoires in cytomegalovirus infection. Overall study context: Public TCR beta signature analysis indicated the presence of both CMV infection and matching HLA type.

Study findings and constraints: The cumulative frequency of public TCR beta families identified carriers of CMV plus the relevant HLA. What dominated the ex vivo response were HLA-C-restricted CMV-specific TCR beta clonotypes.

The V end lost 4 bases, the J end lost 0 bases, and 7 bases lay between the germline ends. The CDR3 spans 12 residues. Per the germline V gene, CDR1 is SQVTM and CDR2 is ANQGSEA. TCRdb processed the reads anew with MiXCR; each CDR3 protein has one entry. The profile shows around 450,000 distinct CDR3 sequences, approximately 10% of them singletons. Concerning this clonotype itself: Its antigen is unidentified.

This chain links TRBV29-1 with TRBJ2-7, with D unresolved. Sequenced material: PBMCs. The TCR comes from a human donor in good health (CMV status not recorded). Some clones in this sample may be carry-over from other donors' samples. The CDR3 sequence is CSVGAGSYEQYF. The CDR3 DNA sequence: TGCAGCGTTGGGGCAGGCTCCTACGAGCAGTACTTC.